Each of the 27 T cell receptor beta chains below was sequenced from the same sample in a study of CD8 T cells in Susac syndrome. With random hexamers, reverse transcription was performed on roughly 0.5 to 1 ug of RNA. A single record per CDR3 protein comes from TCRdb applying MiXCR to the immunoSEQ multiplex PCR reads. The table has under 550,000 distinct CDR3 sequences, 75% to 90% seen once. Sequencing input: CD8+ T cells from PBMCs. The receptors derive from a human donor with multiple sclerosis.

The chain employs TRBV20-1 and TRBJ2-7; D call uncertain. Germline CDR1 is DFQATT and CDR2 is SNEGSKA (reference sequence). Trimming removed 0 bases at V and 3 bases at J, with 15 bases between. The CDR3 contains 15 residues. The CDR3 is CSARDLRKWSYEQYF. CDR3 DNA: TGCAGTGCTAGAGATCTGCGGAAGTGGAGCTACGAGCAGTACTTC.

This chain uses TRBV28 with TRBJ2-6, with D possibly matching TRBD2 (5 bases). V was clipped by 6 bases and J by 1 base, with 10 bases between them. This CDR3 has 15 residues. The V gene's germline CDR1 is MDHEN and CDR2 SYDVKM. Here the CDR3 reads CASSYRGSGANVLTF. The CDR3 nucleotides read TGTGCCAGCAGCTACCGGGGTTCTGGGGCCAACGTCCTGACTTTC.

The gene calls are TRBV5-1 and TRBJ2-3; the D call may be TRBD1 or TRBD2 (5 bases each). The V gene's germline CDR1 is SGHRS and CDR2 YFSETQ. There are 16 residues in the CDR3. Deletions cut 2 bases from V and 2 bases from J, with 15 bases between. CDR3 nucleotides: TGCGCCAGCAGCTTTCGACGGGGCAGTTCCACAGATACGCAGTATTTT. It yields the protein CASSFRRGSSTDTQYF.

The chain has TRBV12-3 or TRBV12-4 and TRBJ2-7, with 9 nucleotides matching TRBD1. With 4 bases clipped from V and 10 bases from J, the junction kept 5 bases outside the gene matches. This CDR3 comprises 12 residues. CDR3 coding DNA: TGTGCCAGCAGTTGGACAGGGGAAAACCAGTACTTC. This translates into CASSWTGENQYF.

This rearrangement joins TRBV2 to TRBJ2-1; 10 positions agree with TRBD1. CDR1 SNHLY and CDR2 FYNNEI come from the germline V gene. Trimming at V came to 3 bases and at J to 2 bases, leaving 7 bases not matched to a gene. The CDR3 is made up of 17 amino acids. CDR3 sequence reads: CASSDDGTGEPYNEQFF. CDR3 sequence (DNA): TGTGCCAGCAGTGATGACGGGACAGGGGAACCCTACAATGAGCAGTTCTTC.

The gene calls are TRBV9 and TRBJ2-3; D possibly corresponds to TRBD2 (6 bases). V dropped 0 bases and J dropped 0 bases, with 8 bases sitting between them. Per the germline V gene, CDR1 is SGDLS and CDR2 is YYNGEE. This CDR3 comprises 15 residues. The CDR3 loop reads CASSVGGESTDTQYF. CDR3 sequence (DNA): TGTGCCAGCAGCGTAGGGGGGGAGAGCACAGATACGCAGTATTTT.

The chain has TRBV4-1 and TRBJ2-4, with a weak D call TRBD1 (8 bases). Trimming removed 0 bases from V and 8 bases from J, with 20 bases in between. The CDR3 is 17 amino acids. Germline V gene sequence: CDR1 MGHRA, CDR2 YSYEKL. CDR3 amino acids: CASSQEDRGEAGDIQYF. The CDR3 region has the DNA TGCGCCAGCAGCCAAGAAGACAGGGGTGAGGCGGGAGACATTCAGTACTTC.

V usage is TRBV28 and J usage is TRBJ2-3; the D is unclear. This CDR3 comprises 13 residues. From germline, CDR1 is MDHEN and CDR2 SYDVKM. The V end was cut by 4 bases, the J end by 3 bases, with 8 bases between. The CDR3 DNA reads as TGTGCCAGCAGTTCCCCTATGACAGATACGCAGTATTTT. Translation: CASSSPMTDTQYF.

This sequence joins TRBV2 and TRBJ2-5; TRBD1 is a possible D gene (6 bases). The CDR3 loop spans 17 amino acids. Trimming took off 2 bases at V and 2 bases at J, with 18 bases between the two ends. CDR1 is SNHLY, CDR2 FYNNEI, per germline. CDR3 region: CASSEFGGSSLQETQYF. In nucleotides, the CDR3 is TGTGCCAGCAGTGAATTTGGGGGCTCGAGTTTGCAAGAGACCCAGTACTTC.

This chain links TRBV6-5 with TRBJ1-1; D call uncertain. Trimming pared 0 bases from V and 1 base from J, leaving 18 bases between. The CDR3 totals 18 residues. Per the germline V gene, CDR1 is MNHEY and CDR2 is SVGAGI. The CDR3 sequence is CASSYSGMARRENTEAFF. The DNA for the CDR3 is TGTGCCAGCAGTTACTCGGGTATGGCACGGCGGGAGAACACTGAAGCTTTCTTT.

The J gene is TRBJ1-1, the V gene TRBV28; D is ambiguous. V gave up 10 bases and J gave up 6 bases, with 12 bases separating them. The CDR3 loop spans 11 amino acids. Per germline, CDR1 MDHEN and CDR2 SYDVKM. The CDR3 here is CATGVVPEAFF. The CDR3 coding sequence is TGTGCCACTGGCGTTGTCCCTGAAGCTTTCTTT.

This clonotype was counted a single time. The CDR3 sequence: CASYGGHPDEQFF. For the CDR3, the DNA is TGCGCCAGCTACGGCGGTCACCCGGATGAGCAGTTCTTC. The chain employs TRBV5-1 and TRBJ2-1; D not resolved. CDR1 SGHRS and CDR2 YFSETQ come from the germline V gene. This CDR3 is built from 13 residues. V gave up 7 bases and J gave up 8 bases, with 16 bases separating them.

The chain carries TRBV6-1 and TRBJ2-7; D gene uncertain. V dropped 7 bases and J dropped 0 bases, with 10 bases sitting between them. The CDR3 is made up of 13 amino acids. Germline CDR1 is MNHNS and CDR2 is SASEGT. The CDR3 protein is CASTPFGSYEQYF. DNA for the CDR3: TGTGCCAGCACCCCCTTCGGCTCCTACGAGCAGTACTTC.

In DNA, the CDR3 is TGCGCCAGCAGCCAAGACCTACTTCAACAGGAGGTGAACACTGAAGCTTTCTTT. Amino acid sequence: CASSQDLLQQEVNTEAFF. The chain uses TRBV4-1 and TRBJ1-1; TRBD1 might be the D (5 bases). CDR3 size: 18 residues. In germline, CDR1 is MGHRA, CDR2 YSYEKL. Trimming took 0 bases from V and 0 from J, leaving 17 bases between them.

This clonotype appeared a few times. The J gene is TRBJ1-1, the V gene TRBV12-3 or TRBV12-4; tentative D call: TRBD1 (6 bases). The CDR3 is 13 residues long. V lost 5 bases and J lost 1, with 8 bases in between. DNA of the CDR3: TGTGCCAGCAGTACAGGGTGGAACACTGAAGCTTTCTTT. Its translation is CASSTGWNTEAFF.

This chain joins TRBV11-1 and TRBJ2-7; 7 bases agree with TRBD2. V trimming: 5 bases; J trimming: 3 bases; junction bases outside the gene matches: 7. This CDR3 has 14 residues. Germline V gene data show CDR1 as SGHAT and CDR2 as FQDESV (reference sequence). This chain's CDR3 is CASSEGREDYEQYF. The CDR3 coding sequence is TGTGCCAGCAGCGAGGGACGGGAGGACTACGAGCAGTACTTC.

This rearrangement joins TRBV7-9 to TRBJ2-7, with a tentative D call TRBD1 (5 bases). The CDR3 spans 14 residues. The germline V gene encodes CDR1 SEHNR and CDR2 FQNEAQ (reference sequence). V lost 1 base and J lost 6, with 13 bases in between. The CDR3 loop is CASSLGAGFAEQYF. The CDR3 DNA is TGTGCCAGCAGCTTAGGAGCAGGGTTCGCCGAGCAGTACTTC. Full variable domain (rest looked up from reference TRBV7-9 and TRBJ2-7): DTGVSQNPRHKITKRGQNVTFRCDPISEHNRLYWYRQTLGQGPEFLTYFQNEAQLEKSRLLSDRFSAERPKGSFSTLEIQRTEQGDSAMYLCASSLGAGFAEQYFGPGTRLTVT.

The V and J genes are TRBV2 and TRBJ1-3; 7 positions match TRBD1. Germline CDR1 and CDR2: SNHLY and FYNNEI. The trim removed 7 bases at V and 0 bases at J, leaving 12 bases unmatched. There are 17 residues in the CDR3. As DNA, the CDR3 is TGTGCCAGCACGGGGCCCCAGGGGGGGAGCTCTGGAAACACCATATATTTT. It translates to CASTGPQGGSSGNTIYF.

The chain links TRBV27 to TRBJ2-1; possibly TRBD1 or TRBD2 for D (6 bases each). CDR1 and CDR2 (germline): MNHEY, SMNVEV (reference sequence). The CDR3 is made up of 15 amino acids. With 0 bases removed from V and 4 bases from J, the gap between germline ends came to 10 bases. DNA for the CDR3: TGTGCCAGCAGTTTATCGCGAGGGGGGTACAATGAGCAGTTCTTC. Translation: CASSLSRGGYNEQFF.

The chain joins TRBV27 to TRBJ2-3; a possible D gene is TRBD2 (6 bases). The CDR3 loop spans 15 amino acids. V was shortened by 4 bases and J by 6 bases, with 17 bases between the two germline ends. From germline, CDR1 is MNHEY and CDR2 SMNVEV (reference sequence). The CDR3: CASSSPTRESDTQYF. CDR3 DNA sequence: TGTGCCAGCAGTTCCCCGACTAGGGAGTCGGATACGCAGTATTTT.

This chain links TRBV27 with TRBJ2-7, with D unclear. The CDR3 covers 15 residues. Trimming removed 0 bases at V and 0 bases at J, with 9 bases between. CDR1 is MNHEY and CDR2 is SMNVEV in the germline V gene (reference sequence). Here the CDR3 DNA reads TGTGCCAGCAGTTTATCGGTCGCCAGCTCCTACGAGCAGTACTTC. Its translation is CASSLSVASSYEQYF.

This clonotype was picked up a small number of times. The chain links TRBV19 to TRBJ2-2; D is possibly TRBD2 (6 bases). The CDR3 loop spans 12 amino acids. Germline lookup yields CDR1 LNHDA and CDR2 SQIVND (reference sequence). V dropped 8 bases and J dropped 4 bases, with 8 bases sitting between them. CDR3 in amino acids: CASSGSTGELFF. The CDR3 nucleotides read TGTGCCAGTTCCGGGAGCACCGGGGAGCTGTTTTTT.

The chain uses TRBV19 and TRBJ1-2; no firm D call. The CDR3 length is 17 residues. V was pared by 1 base and J by 8 bases, with 23 bases between. Germline V gives CDR1 LNHDA, CDR2 SQIVND (reference sequence). CDR3 region: CASSIGDRGGRPSGYTF. CDR3 in DNA: TGTGCCAGTAGTATAGGTGATAGAGGAGGTCGCCCAAGCGGCTACACCTTC.

J is TRBJ2-6 and V is TRBV30; tentatively, D is TRBD2 (5 bases). V lost 8 bases to trimming and J lost 2 bases, with 13 bases between them. Germline lookup yields CDR1 GTSNPN and CDR2 SVGIG (reference sequence). There are 14 residues in the CDR3. DNA of the CDR3: TGTGCCGGAGGTCCGGGGACTGGGGCCAACGTCCTGACTTTC. It encodes CAGGPGTGANVLTF.

A single count supports this clonotype. The rearrangement joins TRBV5-5 to TRBJ2-3, with TRBD1 matching over 7 bases. Germline V lookup: CDR1 SGHKS, CDR2 YYEKEE (reference sequence). The CDR3 length is 14 residues. Losses at the gene ends were 4 bases for V and 6 bases for J; bases not matched to a gene: 8. CDR3 nucleotide sequence: TGTGCCAGCAGCCCAGACAGGGTGCACGATACGCAGTATTTT. Protein sequence: CASSPDRVHDTQYF.

This clonotype has just one count. The rearrangement links TRBV30 to TRBJ2-5; TRBD1 aligns across 10 bases. Trimming cost V 1 base and J 5 bases; bases outside gene matches: 4. The CDR3 loop spans 14 amino acids. The germline gives CDR1 GTSNPN, CDR2 SVGIG (reference sequence). DNA of the CDR3: TGTGCCTGGAGTGACGGGACAGGGGTGGAGACCCAGTACTTC. Translated, it gives CAWSDGTGVETQYF.

The V call is TRBV20-1, the J call TRBJ1-1, with D maybe TRBD1 (5 bases). The CDR3 is 12 residues long. V shed 5 bases and J shed 4 bases, with 11 bases lying between them. Germline V CDR1 and CDR2: DFQATT, SNEGSKA (reference sequence). CDR3 bases: TGCAGTGCTTCGACCCAGGGCACTGAAGCTTTCTTT. It codes for CSASTQGTEAFF.